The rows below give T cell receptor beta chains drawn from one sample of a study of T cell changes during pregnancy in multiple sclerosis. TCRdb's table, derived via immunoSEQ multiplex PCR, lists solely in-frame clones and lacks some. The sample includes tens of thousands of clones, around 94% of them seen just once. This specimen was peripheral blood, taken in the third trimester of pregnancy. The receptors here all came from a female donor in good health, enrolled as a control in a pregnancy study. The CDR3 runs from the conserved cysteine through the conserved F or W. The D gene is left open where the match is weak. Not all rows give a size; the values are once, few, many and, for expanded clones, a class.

CASSAGLAGVEQYF | TGCGCCAGCAGCGCGGGACTAGCGGGAGTCGAGCAGTACTTC | TRBD2 | TRBJ2-7 | - | TRBV5-1
CASRFAAAGSYNEQFF | TGTGCCAGCAGATTTGCAGCGGCCGGCTCCTACAATGAGCAGTTCTTC | - | TRBJ2-1 | - | TRBV2
CASTPTPATNEKLFF | TGTGCCAGCACCCCGACACCCGCAACTAATGAAAAACTGTTTTTT | - | TRBJ1-4 | - | TRBV27
CASSWDREGEKLFF | TGTGCCAGCAGCTGGGACAGGGAAGGGGAAAAACTGTTTTTT | TRBD1 | TRBJ1-4 | - | TRBV11-2
CASSQEYYQPQHF | TGCGCCAGCAGCCAAGAGTATTATCAGCCCCAGCATTTT | - | TRBJ1-5 | few | TRBV4-1
CASSAPRTSGGSSSYNEQFF | TGTGCCAGCAGCGCGCCGAGGACTAGCGGGGGGTCGAGCTCCTACAATGAGCAGTTCTTC | TRBD2 | TRBJ2-1 | - | TRBV9
CASSLSPGLAEETQYF | TGTGCCAGCAGTTTATCCCCGGGACTAGCGGAAGAGACCCAGTACTTC | TRBD2 | TRBJ2-5 | - | TRBV27
CASSSRGNFYEQYF | TGTGCCAGCAGCTCGCGGGGGAATTTCTACGAGCAGTACTTC | TRBD2 | TRBJ2-7 | - | TRBV11-1
CASSAARARAITYEQYF | TGTGCCAGCAGCGCCGCCCGGGCCAGGGCCATTACCTACGAGCAGTACTTC | - | TRBJ2-7 | - | TRBV7-3
CASSTTGDDANNEQFF | TGTGCCAGCAGTACAACAGGGGATGATGCGAACAATGAGCAGTTCTTC | TRBD1 | TRBJ2-1 | - | TRBV6-6
CASSQRDSYSGANVLTF | TGCGCCAGCAGCCAAAGGGACAGCTACTCTGGGGCCAACGTCCTGACTTTC | TRBD1 | TRBJ2-6 | once | TRBV4-1
CASSLDRRQGDNQPQHF | TGTGCCAGCAGTTTAGACAGAAGACAGGGCGACAATCAGCCCCAGCATTTT | TRBD1 | TRBJ1-5 | - | TRBV28
CASSLGAGGTNTGELFF | TGTGCCAGCAGCTTGGGAGCGGGGGGTACGAACACCGGGGAGCTGTTTTTT | TRBD2 | TRBJ2-2 | - | TRBV5-4
CASTRNVFSPQHF | TGTGCCAGCACTAGGAACGTTTTTTCGCCCCAGCATTTT | - | TRBJ1-5 | - | TRBV25-1
CASSPPGQGAGDTQYF | TGTGCCAGCAGCCCCCCCGGACAGGGAGCGGGAGATACGCAGTATTTT | TRBD1 | TRBJ2-3 | - | TRBV7-9
CASSPGPSNYGYTF | TGTGCCAGTAGTCCCGGTCCGTCTAACTATGGCTACACCTTC | - | TRBJ1-2 | once | TRBV19
CASSTGQGFTEAFF | TGTGCCAGCAGTACGGGACAGGGATTTACTGAAGCTTTCTTT | TRBD1 | TRBJ1-1 | - | TRBV27
CASSFDRAGGNEQFF | TGTGCCAGCAGCTTCGACAGGGCCGGAGGGAATGAGCAGTTCTTC | - | TRBJ2-1 | - | TRBV5-8
CASSPRGAKETQYF | TGTGCCAGCTCACCACGCGGTGCGAAAGAGACCCAGTACTTC | - | TRBJ2-5 | - | TRBV18
CASSQGGQREQFF | TGTGCCAGCAGCCAAGGGGGACAGCGGGAGCAGTTCTTC | TRBD1 | TRBJ2-1 | - | TRBV4-2
CASSLGREETQYF | TGTGCCAGCAGTTTAGGCCGGGAAGAGACCCAGTACTTC | - | TRBJ2-5 | - | TRBV28
CSVTQGSNTIYF | TGCAGCGTAACACAGGGGAGCAACACCATATATTTT | TRBD1 | TRBJ1-3 | - | TRBV29-1
CASSEGSGSGDTQYF | TGTGCCAGCAGCGAAGGGAGCGGGAGCGGAGATACGCAGTATTTT | TRBD2 | TRBJ2-3 | - | TRBV9
CASSQETITGELFF | TGCGCCAGCAGCCAAGAAACTATAACCGGGGAGCTGTTTTTT | - | TRBJ2-2 | - | TRBV4-3
CASSFPNAGNYGYTF | TGTGCCAGCAGCTTCCCCAACGCCGGGAACTATGGCTACACCTTC | - | TRBJ1-2 | - | TRBV7-8
CASSYSQGAAGDTQYF | TGTGCCAGCAGTTACTCCCAGGGGGCTGCTGGAGATACGCAGTATTTT | TRBD1 | TRBJ2-3 | - | TRBV6-5
CASRQSGSNTEAFF | TGTGCCAGCAGACAGTCGGGGAGCAACACCGAAGCTTTCTTT | - | TRBJ1-1 | - | TRBV27
CASSLTGGSSYEQYF | TGTGCCAGCAGCCTCACAGGGGGAAGCTCCTACGAGCAGTACTTC | TRBD1 | TRBJ2-7 | once | TRBV28
CAWYRKGAGVGYTF | TGTGCCTGGTATAGAAAAGGGGCCGGCGTCGGCTACACCTTC | - | TRBJ1-2 | - | TRBV30
CASSQGLAGTYEQYF | TGCGCCAGCAGCCAAGGCCTAGCGGGGACCTACGAGCAGTACTTC | TRBD2 | TRBJ2-7 | - | TRBV4-1
CASSSGGNTGELFF | TGTGCCAGCAGTTCCGGGGGGAACACCGGGGAGCTGTTTTTT | - | TRBJ2-2 | - | TRBV28
CASSIFGATGELFF | TGTGCCAGTAGTATATTTGGGGCGACCGGGGAGCTGTTTTTT | - | TRBJ2-2 | - | TRBV19
CASSLGQTLSYEQYF | TGTGCCAGCAGCTTGGGACAGACCCTCTCCTACGAGCAGTACTTC | TRBD1 | TRBJ2-7 | - | TRBV11-2
CASSLSGGAYEQYF | TGTGCCAGCAGCTTGAGCGGGGGGGCCTACGAGCAGTACTTC | TRBD2 | TRBJ2-7 | - | TRBV5-4
CASRVGSGVQPQHF | TGTGCCAGCAGGGTCGGGTCAGGGGTACAGCCCCAGCATTTT | - | TRBJ1-5 | - | TRBV27
CASSRALAGDEQETQYF | TGTGCCAGCAGCCGCGCCCTCGCGGGGGACGAGCAAGAGACCCAGTACTTC | TRBD2 | TRBJ2-5 | - | TRBV4-2
CASSLWGVDSSYNSPLHF | TGTGCCAGCAGTTTATGGGGGGTCGACAGCTCCTATAATTCACCCCTCCACTTT | - | TRBJ1-6 | - | TRBV27
CSSAGLAGGGEFF | TGCAGCTCCGCCGGACTAGCGGGGGGAGGAGAGTTCTTC | TRBD2 | TRBJ2-1 | - | TRBV29-1
CASTTQGADYNEQFF | TGTGCCAGCACTACGCAGGGGGCGGATTACAATGAGCAGTTCTTC | TRBD1 | TRBJ2-1 | - | TRBV6-5